A selection of T cell receptor beta chains follows, all from one sample in a study of graft-versus-host responses after intestinal transplantation. This table comes from immunoSEQ multiplex PCR, and its TCRdb copy is limited to in-frame clones, with some not included. The data contain fewer than 90,000 clones, approximately 94% of them singletons. No antigen has been identified for these receptors. Sequencing used unstimulated CD4+ T cells sorted from spleen or lymph node cells, obtained before transplant. The receptor set was obtained from a human donor who was the organ donor for an intestinal transplant. Each CDR3 is given without its conserved first and last residue. The order of the fields is CDR3 protein, J gene, V gene.

CDR3aa: AISESTVSNQPQH
j_gene: TRBJ1-5
v_gene: TRBV10-3

CDR3aa: ASTRDRGYQPQH
j_gene: TRBJ1-5
v_gene: TRBV19

CDR3aa: ASSSGQSNTEAF
j_gene: TRBJ1-1
v_gene: TRBV5-1

CDR3aa: ASSQTGENSPLH
j_gene: TRBJ1-6
v_gene: TRBV18

CDR3aa: ASQGRGNYGYT
j_gene: TRBJ1-2
v_gene: TRBV19

CDR3aa: ASSPSGQTGELF
j_gene: TRBJ2-2
v_gene: TRBV11-3

CDR3aa: ASSQDLGRRNTEAF
j_gene: TRBJ1-1
v_gene: TRBV4-3

CDR3aa: ASSLRTPLEGFTDTQY
j_gene: TRBJ2-3
v_gene: TRBV4-2

CDR3aa: ASSSLYLGSPLH
j_gene: TRBJ1-6
v_gene: TRBV28

CDR3aa: ASSLGTYEQY
j_gene: TRBJ2-7
v_gene: TRBV28

CDR3aa: ATTLGRGPENEQY
j_gene: TRBJ2-7
v_gene: TRBV15

CDR3aa: ASSLDRTEAF
j_gene: TRBJ1-1
v_gene: TRBV5-1

CDR3aa: ASSSGPGTNQPQH
j_gene: TRBJ1-5
v_gene: TRBV6-5

CDR3aa: AWSEQGGSPLH
j_gene: TRBJ1-6
v_gene: TRBV30

CDR3aa: ASSQESARALSYEQY
j_gene: TRBJ2-7
v_gene: TRBV4-1

CDR3aa: ASSPPRLAGGLETQY
j_gene: TRBJ2-5
v_gene: TRBV5-1

CDR3aa: ASSESLGTGFNEKLF
j_gene: TRBJ1-4
v_gene: TRBV25-1

CDR3aa: ASSALGQYYGYT
j_gene: TRBJ1-2
v_gene: TRBV28

CDR3aa: ASTRGGALKETQY
j_gene: TRBJ2-5
v_gene: TRBV11-3

CDR3aa: ASNSALGVFNEKLF
j_gene: TRBJ1-4
v_gene: TRBV11-2

CDR3aa: ASSPLSPIGQPQH
j_gene: TRBJ1-5
v_gene: TRBV28

CDR3aa: ASSLGGAMEPQH
j_gene: TRBJ1-5
v_gene: TRBV5-1

CDR3aa: ASSQDGRRVLGMGSYEQY
j_gene: TRBJ2-7
v_gene: TRBV4-1

CDR3aa: ASSLASSGGPRKSSYNEQF
j_gene: TRBJ2-1
v_gene: TRBV5-1

CDR3aa: ASSSTGGMNTEAF
j_gene: TRBJ1-1
v_gene: TRBV7-3

CDR3aa: SVLGDEDLQH
j_gene: TRBJ1-5
v_gene: TRBV29-1

CDR3aa: ASRVLAGYEQY
j_gene: TRBJ2-7
v_gene: TRBV7-2

CDR3aa: ASSFMERARGGDTQY
j_gene: TRBJ2-3
v_gene: TRBV11-3

CDR3aa: ASSFRVLAYGYT
j_gene: TRBJ1-2
v_gene: TRBV28

CDR3aa: ASNSGGSNQPQH
j_gene: TRBJ1-5
v_gene: TRBV28

CDR3aa: ASSGGKNQPQH
j_gene: TRBJ1-5
v_gene: TRBV6-1

CDR3aa: ASSLMVLTRISGNTIY
j_gene: TRBJ1-3
v_gene: TRBV5-6

CDR3aa: ASRTPGYGYT
j_gene: TRBJ1-2
v_gene: TRBV6-5

CDR3aa: ASSIGTGGGYT
j_gene: TRBJ1-2
v_gene: TRBV5-7

CDR3aa: ASSPGVLNTEAF
j_gene: TRBJ1-1
v_gene: TRBV18

CDR3aa: ASSPYGELAKNIQY
j_gene: TRBJ2-4
v_gene: TRBV4-1

CDR3aa: AISLGQGGASPLH
j_gene: TRBJ1-6
v_gene: TRBV10-3

CDR3aa: ASSPTHTGATRQPQH
j_gene: TRBJ1-5
v_gene: TRBV18

CDR3aa: ATSRDWGASNEQF
j_gene: TRBJ2-1
v_gene: TRBV15

CDR3aa: ASSLTGGPTYEQY
j_gene: TRBJ2-7
v_gene: TRBV7-3

CDR3aa: ASVRTGGYEQY
j_gene: TRBJ2-7
v_gene: TRBV7-2

CDR3aa: ASSYSLSGVQETQY
j_gene: NA
v_gene: TRBV6-5

CDR3aa: ASSRDTYEQY
j_gene: TRBJ2-7
v_gene: TRBV11-2

CDR3aa: ASSESGANEKLF
j_gene: TRBJ1-4
v_gene: TRBV6-1

CDR3aa: ASSYRVGTDTQY
j_gene: TRBJ2-3
v_gene: TRBV7-6

CDR3aa: ASEWGNSYEQY
j_gene: TRBJ2-7
v_gene: TRBV6-1

CDR3aa: ASSSGLEGWETQY
j_gene: TRBJ2-5
v_gene: TRBV7-7

CDR3aa: SVGVTTPYEQY
j_gene: TRBJ2-7
v_gene: TRBV29-1

CDR3aa: ASSYTGSASNQPQH
j_gene: TRBJ1-5
v_gene: TRBV5-8

CDR3aa: ASTKGGIAF
j_gene: TRBJ1-1
v_gene: TRBV27

CDR3aa: SAGTAVNQPQH
j_gene: TRBJ1-5
v_gene: TRBV29-1

CDR3aa: ASNLPDRVAEQY
j_gene: TRBJ2-7
v_gene: TRBV5-5

CDR3aa: ASSLRGQGIDGYT
j_gene: TRBJ1-2
v_gene: TRBV5-1

CDR3aa: ASSPHIPGQGTGANVLT
j_gene: TRBJ2-6
v_gene: TRBV2

CDR3aa: ASSPAGIIPHT
j_gene: TRBJ1-2
v_gene: TRBV7-6

CDR3aa: ASGLVPSGQSLANYGYT
j_gene: TRBJ1-2
v_gene: TRBV12-5

CDR3aa: ASSLVETQY
j_gene: TRBJ2-5
v_gene: TRBV5-1

CDR3aa: ASTEQGSNEKLF
j_gene: TRBJ1-4
v_gene: TRBV6-5

CDR3aa: SVVSGQGATEAF
j_gene: TRBJ1-1
v_gene: TRBV29-1

CDR3aa: ASSTWTGGTEAF
j_gene: TRBJ1-1
v_gene: TRBV7-9